A selection of T cell receptor beta chains follows, all from one sample in a study of shared clonotypes between healthy human individuals. The method was immunoSEQ multiplex PCR; TCRdb's version includes in-frame clones alone and lacks a portion of them. Altogether about 1.4 million clones are present, around 97% being singletons, with the ten largest covering roughly 1.1%. Sample: naive CD4+ T cells sorted from blood. The source is a man aged 25 to 45 in good health. The CDR3 runs from the conserved cysteine through the conserved F or W. Each record gives: clone size, V gene, D gene, J gene, CDR3 protein, CDR3 DNA. The D gene is left open where the match is weak. The size field is filled for only some rows; it gives once, few, many or a size class.

abundance: NA
v_gene: TRBV5-4
d_gene: TRBD1
j_gene: TRBJ2-1
CDR3aa: CASSLKGDRGYNEQFF
CDR3nt: TGTGCCAGCAGCTTGAAAGGGGACAGGGGGTACAATGAGCAGTTCTTC

abundance: once
v_gene: TRBV2
d_gene: TRBD1
j_gene: TRBJ2-2
CDR3aa: CASTDRGRTGELFF
CDR3nt: TGTGCCAGCACGGACAGGGGGCGCACCGGGGAGCTGTTTTTT

abundance: once
v_gene: TRBV19
d_gene: TRBD2
j_gene: TRBJ2-5
CDR3aa: CASSTRLAGDQETQYF
CDR3nt: TGTGCCAGTAGTACTAGACTAGCGGGGGACCAAGAGACCCAGTACTTC

abundance: NA
v_gene: TRBV28
d_gene: NA
j_gene: TRBJ2-5
CDR3aa: CASRRPEETQYF
CDR3nt: TGTGCCAGCCGGAGGCCGGAGGAGACCCAGTACTTC

abundance: NA
v_gene: TRBV18
d_gene: NA
j_gene: TRBJ1-3
CDR3aa: CASSPYGTSGNTIYF
CDR3nt: TGTGCCAGCTCACCCTACGGGACCTCTGGAAACACCATATATTTT

abundance: NA
v_gene: TRBV5-1
d_gene: TRBD1
j_gene: TRBJ1-4
CDR3aa: CASSLDRGNEKLFF
CDR3nt: TGCGCCAGCAGCTTGGACAGGGGAAATGAAAAACTGTTTTTT

abundance: NA
v_gene: TRBV28
d_gene: NA
j_gene: TRBJ2-1
CDR3aa: CASSSPAGTAYNEQFF
CDR3nt: TGTGCCAGCAGTTCTCCCGCGGGGACAGCCTACAATGAGCAGTTCTTC

abundance: NA
v_gene: TRBV28
d_gene: NA
j_gene: TRBJ2-5
CDR3aa: CASSLRSLGQETQYF
CDR3nt: TGTGCCAGCAGTTTACGCTCTCTCGGCCAAGAGACCCAGTACTTC

abundance: NA
v_gene: TRBV4-2
d_gene: NA
j_gene: TRBJ1-5
CDR3aa: CASSAGGVSNQPQHF
CDR3nt: TGTGCCAGCAGCGCCGGCGGGGTGAGCAATCAGCCCCAGCATTTT

abundance: NA
v_gene: TRBV19
d_gene: NA
j_gene: TRBJ2-7
CDR3aa: CASNRQGYEQYF
CDR3nt: TGTGCCAGTAATCGGCAGGGCTACGAGCAGTACTTC

abundance: once
v_gene: TRBV7-2
d_gene: NA
j_gene: TRBJ2-7
CDR3aa: CASSLYEQYF
CDR3nt: TGTGCCAGCAGCCTCTACGAGCAGTACTTC

abundance: NA
v_gene: TRBV7-7
d_gene: NA
j_gene: TRBJ2-1
CDR3aa: CASSLVGGIGYNEQFF
CDR3nt: TGTGCTAGCAGCTTAGTAGGGGGGATTGGCTACAATGAGCAGTTCTTC

abundance: NA
v_gene: TRBV19
d_gene: TRBD2
j_gene: TRBJ2-2
CDR3aa: CASVTTSGIAGELFF
CDR3nt: TGTGCCAGTGTTACGACTAGCGGGATCGCCGGGGAGCTGTTTTTT

abundance: NA
v_gene: TRBV28
d_gene: NA
j_gene: TRBJ1-2
CDR3aa: CASSRRPGSGYGYTF
CDR3nt: TGTGCCAGCAGCCGACGACCGGGGTCAGGCTATGGCTACACCTTC

abundance: NA
v_gene: TRBV28
d_gene: TRBD1
j_gene: TRBJ1-5
CDR3aa: CASNDRGDQPQHF
CDR3nt: TGTGCCAGCAACGACAGGGGCGATCAGCCCCAGCATTTT

abundance: NA
v_gene: TRBV10-2
d_gene: NA
j_gene: TRBJ1-1
CDR3aa: CASSGGDYTEAFF
CDR3nt: TGCGCCAGCAGTGGGGGCGATTACACTGAAGCTTTCTTT

abundance: NA
v_gene: TRBV15
d_gene: NA
j_gene: TRBJ2-2
CDR3aa: CATSRGAAGTGELFF
CDR3nt: TGTGCCACCAGCAGAGGGGCGGCGGGCACCGGGGAGCTGTTTTTT

abundance: NA
v_gene: TRBV10-3
d_gene: NA
j_gene: TRBJ2-7
CDR3aa: CAISEGVLISYEQYF
CDR3nt: TGTGCCATCAGTGAAGGGGTGCTTATCTCCTACGAGCAGTACTTC

abundance: NA
v_gene: TRBV21-1
d_gene: NA
j_gene: TRBJ2-7
CDR3aa: CASSKSGCHEQYF
CDR3nt: TGTGCCAGCAGCAAATCAGGTTGCCACGAGCAGTACTTC

abundance: NA
v_gene: TRBV7-3
d_gene: NA
j_gene: TRBJ2-7
CDR3aa: CASSLGVSYEQYF
CDR3nt: TGTGCCAGCAGCTTGGGCGTGTCCTACGAGCAGTACTTC

abundance: once
v_gene: TRBV7-9
d_gene: NA
j_gene: TRBJ2-3
CDR3aa: CASSFSGDTQYF
CDR3nt: TGTGCCAGCAGCTTCTCGGGGGATACGCAGTATTTT

abundance: once
v_gene: TRBV9
d_gene: TRBD2
j_gene: TRBJ2-2
CDR3aa: CAITPGLATPLGTGELFF
CDR3nt: TGTGCCATCACCCCGGGACTAGCCACTCCGTTAGGCACCGGGGAGCTGTTTTTT

abundance: NA
v_gene: TRBV5-1
d_gene: NA
j_gene: TRBJ2-1
CDR3aa: CASSRQEGYNEQFF
CDR3nt: TGCGCCAGCAGCCGACAGGAGGGGTACAATGAGCAGTTCTTC

abundance: once
v_gene: TRBV6-6
d_gene: TRBD2
j_gene: TRBJ2-7
CDR3aa: CASSYLASGSYEQYF
CDR3nt: TGTGCCAGCAGTTACTTGGCTAGCGGGAGTTACGAGCAGTACTTC

abundance: once
v_gene: TRBV7-2
d_gene: NA
j_gene: TRBJ1-1
CDR3aa: CASSLVGRDGTEAFF
CDR3nt: TGTGCCAGCAGCTTAGTCGGCCGGGACGGTACTGAAGCTTTCTTT

abundance: NA
v_gene: TRBV7-2
d_gene: TRBD1
j_gene: TRBJ1-1
CDR3aa: CASSLGGTGVDTEAFF
CDR3nt: TGTGCCAGCAGCTTAGGGGGTACAGGGGTTGACACTGAAGCTTTCTTT

abundance: NA
v_gene: TRBV14
d_gene: NA
j_gene: TRBJ2-1
CDR3aa: CASSQEHLYNEQFF
CDR3nt: TGTGCCAGCAGCCAAGAACATCTCTACAATGAGCAGTTCTTC

abundance: NA
v_gene: TRBV9
d_gene: TRBD2
j_gene: TRBJ2-2
CDR3aa: CASSVTTSGALTGELFF
CDR3nt: TGTGCCAGCAGCGTAACTACTAGCGGGGCCCTCACCGGGGAGCTGTTTTTT

abundance: NA
v_gene: TRBV10-1
d_gene: NA
j_gene: TRBJ1-2
CDR3aa: CASSARQDHNYGYTF
CDR3nt: TGCGCCAGCAGTGCCCGACAAGACCATAACTATGGCTACACCTTC

abundance: once
v_gene: TRBV5-1
d_gene: NA
j_gene: TRBJ1-3
CDR3aa: CASSPDRRGVSGNTIYF
CDR3nt: TGCGCCAGCAGCCCGGACCGAAGGGGGGTCTCTGGAAACACCATATATTTT

abundance: NA
v_gene: TRBV5-1
d_gene: NA
j_gene: TRBJ2-3
CDR3aa: CASSSGPEVTDTQYF
CDR3nt: TGCGCCAGCAGCTCGGGACCGGAGGTAACAGATACGCAGTATTTT

abundance: NA
v_gene: TRBV29-1
d_gene: NA
j_gene: TRBJ2-7
CDR3aa: CSVEGVEGLYEQYF
CDR3nt: TGCAGCGTTGAGGGTGTGGAGGGTCTGTACGAGCAGTACTTC

abundance: NA
v_gene: TRBV7-9
d_gene: NA
j_gene: TRBJ2-2
CDR3aa: CASSTSPVRWDGELFF
CDR3nt: TGTGCCAGCAGCACGAGCCCGGTCCGGTGGGACGGGGAGCTGTTTTTT

abundance: NA
v_gene: TRBV5-1
d_gene: TRBD2
j_gene: TRBJ2-3
CDR3aa: CASSPWTSGSTDTQYF
CDR3nt: TGCGCCAGCAGCCCGTGGACTAGCGGGAGCACAGATACGCAGTATTTT

abundance: NA
v_gene: TRBV7-2
d_gene: TRBD2
j_gene: TRBJ2-7
CDR3aa: CASSNIAGGGGAYEQYF
CDR3nt: TGTGCCAGCAGCAACATAGCGGGAGGAGGGGGAGCCTACGAGCAGTACTTC

abundance: NA
v_gene: TRBV5-1
d_gene: TRBD2
j_gene: TRBJ2-6
CDR3aa: CASSDLLAGHSGANVLTF
CDR3nt: TGCGCCAGCAGCGACCTACTAGCGGGGCACTCTGGGGCCAACGTCCTGACTTTC

abundance: NA
v_gene: TRBV29-1
d_gene: TRBD1
j_gene: TRBJ1-1
CDR3aa: CSVVYRDRGNTEAFF
CDR3nt: TGCAGCGTGGTTTACCGGGACAGGGGGAACACTGAAGCTTTCTTT

abundance: NA
v_gene: TRBV27
d_gene: NA
j_gene: TRBJ1-1
CDR3aa: CASSSRGQRPMNTEAFF
CDR3nt: TGTGCCAGCAGTTCCCGGGGACAAAGGCCGATGAACACTGAAGCTTTCTTT

abundance: NA
v_gene: TRBV21-1
d_gene: NA
j_gene: TRBJ2-5
CDR3aa: CASSKLSAQGAGETQYF
CDR3nt: TGTGCCAGCAGCAAACTTTCTGCACAGGGGGCCGGAGAGACCCAGTACTTC

abundance: NA
v_gene: TRBV2
d_gene: TRBD2
j_gene: TRBJ2-3
CDR3aa: CASPLGQGAPSGRGDTQYF
CDR3nt: TGTGCCAGCCCCTTGGGACAGGGAGCGCCTAGCGGGAGGGGAGATACGCAGTATTTT

abundance: NA
v_gene: TRBV11-3
d_gene: NA
j_gene: TRBJ2-3
CDR3aa: CASSPGHHTDTQYF
CDR3nt: TGTGCCAGCAGCCCCGGCCACCACACAGATACGCAGTATTTT

abundance: NA
v_gene: TRBV18
d_gene: NA
j_gene: TRBJ2-5
CDR3aa: CASSDAGARWQETQYF
CDR3nt: TGTGCCAGCTCAGACGCTGGGGCCCGGTGGCAAGAGACCCAGTACTTC

abundance: NA
v_gene: TRBV10-3
d_gene: TRBD1
j_gene: TRBJ2-7
CDR3aa: CATREGALRYEQYF
CDR3nt: TGTGCCACCAGAGAGGGGGCTCTAAGGTACGAGCAGTACTTC

abundance: once
v_gene: TRBV30
d_gene: NA
j_gene: TRBJ1-1
CDR3aa: CALKFPPLNTEAFF
CDR3nt: TGTGCCCTGAAATTTCCACCTCTGAACACTGAAGCTTTCTTT

abundance: once
v_gene: TRBV7-6
d_gene: NA
j_gene: TRBJ1-1
CDR3aa: CASSSNTEAFF
CDR3nt: TGTGCCAGCAGCTCGAACACTGAAGCTTTCTTT

abundance: NA
v_gene: TRBV7-2
d_gene: NA
j_gene: TRBJ2-5
CDR3aa: CASSLKVLAGEDQETQYF
CDR3nt: TGTGCCAGCAGCTTAAAAGTTTTGGCTGGCGAGGACCAAGAGACCCAGTACTTC

abundance: NA
v_gene: TRBV4-1
d_gene: NA
j_gene: TRBJ1-1
CDR3aa: CASSQEVRGNTEAFF
CDR3nt: TGCGCCAGCAGCCAAGAAGTACGAGGTAACACTGAAGCTTTCTTT

abundance: NA
v_gene: TRBV5-1
d_gene: NA
j_gene: TRBJ2-3
CDR3aa: CASSQSGISSDTQYF
CDR3nt: TGCGCCAGCAGCCAGAGCGGAATATCTTCAGATACGCAGTATTTT

abundance: NA
v_gene: TRBV28
d_gene: TRBD2
j_gene: TRBJ2-3
CDR3aa: CASGAGGSTDTQYF
CDR3nt: TGTGCCAGCGGGGCGGGAGGCAGCACAGATACGCAGTATTTT

abundance: NA
v_gene: TRBV19
d_gene: TRBD2
j_gene: TRBJ2-7
CDR3aa: CASSNTGLGFEQYF
CDR3nt: TGTGCCAGTAGTAACACGGGACTAGGGTTCGAGCAGTACTTC

abundance: NA
v_gene: TRBV10-3
d_gene: TRBD2
j_gene: TRBJ2-7
CDR3aa: CATGTSTYEQYF
CDR3nt: TGTGCCACCGGGACTAGCACCTACGAGCAGTACTTC

abundance: NA
v_gene: TRBV7-8
d_gene: NA
j_gene: TRBJ1-1
CDR3aa: CASSFTQGATTEAFF
CDR3nt: TGTGCCAGCAGCTTTACACAGGGAGCGACCACTGAAGCTTTCTTT

abundance: NA
v_gene: TRBV18
d_gene: NA
j_gene: TRBJ2-7
CDR3aa: CASSPDSTYEQYF
CDR3nt: TGTGCCAGCTCACCAGATTCAACCTACGAGCAGTACTTC